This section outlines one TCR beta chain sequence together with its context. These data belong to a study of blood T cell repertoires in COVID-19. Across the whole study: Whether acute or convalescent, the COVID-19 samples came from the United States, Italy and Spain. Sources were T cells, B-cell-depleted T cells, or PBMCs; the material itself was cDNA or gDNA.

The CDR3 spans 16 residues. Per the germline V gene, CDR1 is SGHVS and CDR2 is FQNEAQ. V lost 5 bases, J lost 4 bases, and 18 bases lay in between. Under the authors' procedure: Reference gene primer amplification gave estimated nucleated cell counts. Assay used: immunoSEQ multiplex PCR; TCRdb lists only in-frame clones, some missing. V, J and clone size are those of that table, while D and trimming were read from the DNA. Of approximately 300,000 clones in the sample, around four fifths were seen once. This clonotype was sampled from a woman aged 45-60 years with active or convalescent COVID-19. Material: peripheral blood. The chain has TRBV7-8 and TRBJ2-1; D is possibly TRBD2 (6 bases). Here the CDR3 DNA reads TGTGCCAGCAGCAAAGTTAGGGGAGGAGGGTACAATGAGCAGTTCTTC. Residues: CASSKVRGGGYNEQFF.